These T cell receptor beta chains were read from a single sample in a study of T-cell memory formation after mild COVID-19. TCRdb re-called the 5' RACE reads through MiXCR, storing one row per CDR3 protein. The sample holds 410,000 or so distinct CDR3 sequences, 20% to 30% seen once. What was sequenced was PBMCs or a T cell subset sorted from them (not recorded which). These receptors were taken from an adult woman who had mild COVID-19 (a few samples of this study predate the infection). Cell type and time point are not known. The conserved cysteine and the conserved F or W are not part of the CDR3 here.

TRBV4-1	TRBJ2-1	ASSQDIGVIGIEQF
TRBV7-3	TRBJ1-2	ASSPQPGDSYGYT
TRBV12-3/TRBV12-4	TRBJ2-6	ASSFQSSGANVLT
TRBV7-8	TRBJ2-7	ASSLARLAGDEQY
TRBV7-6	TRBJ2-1	ASSSPFGEQF
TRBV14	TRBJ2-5	ASSQAVSTETQY
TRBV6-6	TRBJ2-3	ASSPGPNTQY
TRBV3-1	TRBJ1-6	ASSDLWGWSPLH
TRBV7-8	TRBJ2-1	ASSPRAGGPHNEQF
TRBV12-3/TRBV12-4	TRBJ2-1	ASSPLRRLQGQF
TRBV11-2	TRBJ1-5	ASSLEGAGINQPQH
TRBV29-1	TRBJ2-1	SVDNEQF
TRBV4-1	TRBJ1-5	ASSQGQGVYSNQPQH
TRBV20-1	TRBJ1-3	SARARGNTIY
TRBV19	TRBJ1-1	ASIAPERGRFTEAF
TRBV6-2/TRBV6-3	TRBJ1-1	ASSYNGGTEAF